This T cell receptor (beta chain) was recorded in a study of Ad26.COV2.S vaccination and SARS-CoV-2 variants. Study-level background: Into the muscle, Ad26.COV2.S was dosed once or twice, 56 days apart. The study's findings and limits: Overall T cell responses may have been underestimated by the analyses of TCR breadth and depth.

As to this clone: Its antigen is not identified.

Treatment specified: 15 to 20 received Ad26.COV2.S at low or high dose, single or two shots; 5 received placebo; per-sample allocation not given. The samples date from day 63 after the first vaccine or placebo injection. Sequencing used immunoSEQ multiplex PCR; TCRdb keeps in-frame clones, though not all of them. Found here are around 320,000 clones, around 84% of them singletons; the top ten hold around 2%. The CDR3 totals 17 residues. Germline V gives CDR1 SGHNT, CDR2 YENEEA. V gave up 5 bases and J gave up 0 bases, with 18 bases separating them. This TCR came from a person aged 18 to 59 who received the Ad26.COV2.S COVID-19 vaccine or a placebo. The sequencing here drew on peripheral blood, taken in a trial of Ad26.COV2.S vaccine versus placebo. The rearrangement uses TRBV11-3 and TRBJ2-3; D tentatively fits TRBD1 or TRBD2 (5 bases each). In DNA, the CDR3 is TGTGCCAGCAGCCCTAGCCAGAAAGGGGCTAGCACAGATACGCAGTATTTT. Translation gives CASSPSQKGASTDTQYF.